This TCR beta chain was recovered during a study of technical replicates of blood from a handful of donors. The count of this clone is one. The protocol was immunoSEQ multiplex PCR, while the TCRdb copy is restricted to in-frame clones and leaves out a portion. The table records 60,000 to 75,000 clones, approximately 90% of them present only once. This receptor was taken from a human donor in good health. Some clones in this sample may be carry-over from other donors' samples. Source material: PBMCs.

The CDR3 DNA reads TGTGCCAGCAGCGTTAGTACTAGCGGGGGGAACACAGATACGCAGTATTTT. This codes for CASSVSTSGGNTDTQYF. This sequence joins TRBV9 and TRBJ2-3; 12 bases fit TRBD2. Trimming at V came to 2 bases and at J to 2 bases, leaving 6 bases not matched to a gene. CDR1 SGDLS and CDR2 YYNGEE come from the germline V gene. The CDR3 runs 17 residues.